The 23 T cell receptor beta chains below come from one sample, sequenced in a study of molecular identifiers for immune sequencing clone quantification (dated by TCRdb to about 2018). Library method: PCR. Sequenced using a NextSeq 500. TCRdb redid the processing of the public reads, applying fastp at Q25 and MiXCR, and retained in-frame beta chains. CDR3 protein duplicates are merged, each entry listing the most common genes and DNA. The sample yields hundreds of thousands of distinct CDR3 sequences; about 25% were counted once. The ten largest make up 0.6% to 0.9% of the sample. The sequencing sample was made of naive CD8+ T cells from blood, with Jurkat cell RNA spiked in. Sample cell subset or site, as interpreted from the label and publication: FACS-sorted CD8+CD4-CCR7+CD45RA+ naive T cells. The source is a human donor in good health. Some libraries in this study had Jurkat cell RNA spiked in.

CDR3 protein: CASSLVAGAAGNEQFF. DNA for the CDR3: TGTGCCAGCAGCTTAGTGGCGGGGGCGGCTGGTAATGAGCAGTTCTTC. V usage is TRBV7-2 and J usage is TRBJ2-1; D perhaps matches TRBD2 (7 bases). The CDR3 has 16 amino acids. Germline values: CDR1 SGHTA, CDR2 FQGNSA. V was shortened by 1 base and J by 7 bases, with 17 bases between the two germline ends.

The J gene is TRBJ2-5, the V gene TRBV19; D gene uncertain. The CDR3 contains 13 residues. Deletions cut 3 bases from V and 5 bases from J, with 10 bases between. Germline-derived CDR1 and CDR2 are LNHDA and SQIVND (reference sequence). CDR3 DNA sequence: TGTGCCAGTAGTATGGTATACGAGGAGACCCAGTACTTC. It codes for CASSMVYEETQYF.

This clonotype was counted ten times or more. The J gene is TRBJ1-5, the V gene TRBV2; no firm D call. The CDR3 spans 15 residues. The germline V and J ends were trimmed by 3 bases and 0 bases, with 9 bases remaining between them. Germline CDR1 reads SNHLY; CDR2 reads FYNNEI. CDR3 region: CASSEADVSNQPQHF. The CDR3 region has the DNA TGTGCCAGCAGTGAGGCGGACGTTAGCAATCAGCCCCAGCATTTT.

This clonotype was observed a single time. This clone may be a read error of a much larger clone one base away. The CDR3 region has the DNA TGTGCCAGCAGCGTAGACAGAGGGTTAGGTCAGCCCCAGCATTTT. Its protein product is CASSVDRGLGQPQHF. The chain has TRBV9 and TRBJ1-5; no clear D gene. The CDR3 has 15 residues. CDR1 and CDR2 (germline): SGDLS, YYNGEE. Trimming pared 0 bases from V and 6 bases from J, leaving 13 bases between. Combining the CDR3 with reference TRBV9 and TRBJ1-5 gives the whole variable domain DSGVTQTPKHLITATGQRVTLRCSPRSGDLSVYWYQQSLDQGLQFLIQYYNGEERAKGNILERFSAQQFPDLHSELNLSSLELGDSALYFCASSVDRGLGQPQHFGDGTRLSIL.

This clonotype was recorded a few times. The chain combines TRBV11-2 with TRBJ1-4; D not certain. Trimming stripped 0 bases from V and 7 bases from J, with 12 bases between. Germline-derived CDR1 and CDR2 are SGHAT and FQNNGV. The CDR3 totals 15 residues. The CDR3 region is CASSLEVGLAEKLFF. CDR3 nucleotides: TGTGCCAGCAGCTTAGAAGTAGGGCTTGCTGAAAAACTGTTTTTT. Filled out from reference TRBV11-2 and TRBJ1-4, the complete variable domain reads EAGVAQSPRYKIIEKRQSVAFWCNPISGHATLYWYQQILGQGPKLLIQFQNNGVVDDSQLPKDRFSAERLKGVDSTLKIQPAKLEDSAVYLCASSLEVGLAEKLFFGSGTQLSVL.

This clonotype has a count of ten or more. The genes are TRBV10-2 and TRBJ2-3, with 9 bases aligning to TRBD2. J lost 0 bases, V lost 0 bases, and 1 base had no gene match. Germline CDR1 and CDR2: WSHSY and SAAADI. The length of the CDR3 is 16 residues. CDR3 sequence reads: CASSESGLASTDTQYF. The CDR3 nucleotides read TGCGCCAGCAGTGAGTCTGGACTAGCGAGCACAGATACGCAGTATTTT.

This clonotype has at least ten counts. The gene calls are TRBV29-1 and TRBJ2-1; the D gene could be TRBD1 or TRBD2 (5 bases each). V gave up 0 bases and J gave up 4 bases, with 13 bases separating them. Per germline, CDR1 SQVTM and CDR2 ANQGSEA. This CDR3 contains 15 residues. CDR3 nucleotides: TGCAGCGTTGAAGATGGGGGACGGCCTTACAATGAGCAGTTCTTC. As protein: CSVEDGGRPYNEQFF.

The V call is TRBV18, the J call TRBJ2-7; 9 bases are a match to TRBD2. The CDR3 runs 17 residues. Germline loops: CDR1 KGHSH, CDR2 LQKENI. V gave up 4 bases and J gave up 1 base; unmatched junction bases: 11. CDR3 loop: CASSRTLAGSESYEQYF. The CDR3, as DNA: TGTGCCAGCTCACGAACCCTAGCGGGGAGCGAGTCCTACGAGCAGTACTTC.

The chain carries TRBV20-1 and TRBJ2-3, with TRBD2 matching over 8 bases. In germline, CDR1 is DFQATT, CDR2 SNEGSKA (reference sequence). CDR3 length: 14 residues. The J segment lost 7 bases and the V segment lost 4 bases, leaving 10 bases of the junction unmatched. DNA for the CDR3: TGCAGTGCTATAGCCCTGACTAGCGCATATACGCAGTATTTT. Translated, it gives CSAIALTSAYTQYF.

This clonotype has ten or more counts. The V and J genes are TRBV5-1 and TRBJ2-3; the D gene is possibly TRBD2 (6 bases). Germline V lookup: CDR1 SGHRS, CDR2 YFSETQ. The V gene lost 3 bases and the J gene lost 1 base, with 21 bases spanning the gap. The CDR3 totals 18 residues. As DNA, the CDR3 is TGCGCCAGCAGCTCTTGGACTACGCTGCCCGACGGCACAGATACGCAGTATTTT. It is translated as CASSSWTTLPDGTDTQYF.

As to this clonotype: This clone may be a read error of a much larger clone one base away. CDR3 sequence: CASSLVAAPVSYNSPLHF. CDR3 coding DNA: TGTGCCAGCAGCTTGGTGGCGGCACCGGTGTCCTATAATTCACCCCTCCACTTT. The chain is built from TRBV5-5 and TRBJ1-6; unclear D gene. The CDR3 has 18 amino acids. V was shortened by 0 bases and J by 1 base, with 14 bases between the two germline ends. Germline-derived CDR1 and CDR2 are SGHKS and YYEKEE (reference sequence).

This clonotype was counted many times. This sequence joins TRBV6-5 and TRBJ1-1, with TRBD1 as a possible D gene (6 bases). The CDR3 totals 14 residues. CDR1 is MNHEY and CDR2 is SVGAGI in the germline V gene. The V gene lost 2 bases and the J gene lost 5 bases, with 12 bases spanning the gap. DNA of the CDR3: TGTGCCAGCAGTTACGCTGTAGGGGGGACTGAAGCTTTCTTT. Translated, it gives CASSYAVGGTEAFF.

This clonotype appeared a few times. The genes are TRBV25-1 and TRBJ2-3, with D possibly being TRBD2 (6 bases). Germline-derived CDR1 and CDR2 are MGHDK and SYGVNS. Trimming shortened V by 6 bases and J by 2 bases, and 12 bases separated the two germline ends. The CDR3 covers 14 residues. CDR3 sequence: CASRDYGYTDTQYF. The DNA for the CDR3 is TGTGCCAGCAGGGACTATGGATACACAGATACGCAGTATTTT.

This clonotype was seen a few times. The V gene is TRBV7-2, the J gene TRBJ2-3, with D possibly matching TRBD2 (6 bases). CDR3 length equals 15 residues. Germline V CDR1 and CDR2: SGHTA, FQGNSA. V dropped 5 bases and J dropped 0 bases, with 12 bases sitting between them. CDR3 bases: TGTGCCAGCAGCGAAAGGAGCGGGAGCACAGATACGCAGTATTTT. As protein: CASSERSGSTDTQYF.

This clonotype occurred a few times. The chain uses TRBV7-9 and TRBJ1-1; D remains unclear. V was trimmed by 2 bases and J by 8 bases, leaving 21 bases between them. The germline V gene has CDR1 SEHNR and CDR2 FQNEAQ (reference sequence). The CDR3 has 16 amino acids. The CDR3 loop is CASSLPAGSPSLEAFF. In DNA, the CDR3 is TGTGCCAGCAGCTTACCCGCTGGATCGCCTAGCCTCGAAGCTTTCTTT.

This clonotype was seen ten or more times. The chain employs TRBV4-3 and TRBJ2-5; no clear D. V dropped 1 base and J dropped 5 bases, with 14 bases sitting between them. From germline, CDR1 is LGHNA and CDR2 YSLEER. The CDR3 has 15 residues. The CDR3 loop reads CASSQGSGPGETQYF. The CDR3 bases are TGCGCCAGCAGCCAAGGTTCGGGCCCCGGGGAGACCCAGTACTTC.

This clonotype was counted a few times. A much larger clone differs by one base, so this may be a read error. This chain uses TRBV18 with TRBJ2-7; 7 bases map to TRBD1. Germline V gene lookup returns CDR1 KGHSH and CDR2 LQKENI. After removal of 1 base from V and 3 bases from J, the junction contained 6 bases not matched to a gene. This CDR3 has 15 residues. The CDR3 coding sequence is TGTGCCAGCTCACCACGGTCCCGGACAGGCTACGAGCAGTACTTC. Its translation is CASSPRSRTGYEQYF.

This clonotype was detected many times. This chain connects TRBV7-9 to TRBJ1-1, with TRBD1 as a possible D gene (5 bases). V lost 7 bases and J 7 bases, leaving 16 bases between the germline ends. Germline CDR1 SEHNR, CDR2 FQNEAQ (reference sequence). The CDR3 covers 13 residues. The CDR3 spells CASNTEHQGEAFF. In DNA form, the CDR3 reads TGTGCCAGCAACACCGAACACCAGGGTGAAGCTTTCTTT.

This clonotype was seen ten or more times. The chain recombines TRBV5-4 with TRBJ2-7; maybe TRBD1 (6 bases). This CDR3 spans 14 amino acids. Between the trimmed V and J ends, which lost 1 base and 5 bases, there was a span of 13 bases. Germline V gene data show CDR1 as SGHNT and CDR2 as YYREEE (reference sequence). CDR3 loop: CASSLSTGRHEQYF. DNA for the CDR3: TGTGCCAGCAGCTTGTCTACAGGGCGCCACGAGCAGTACTTC.

The genes are TRBV6-2 or TRBV6-3 and TRBJ1-1; D may be TRBD1 (6 bases). Trimming removed 0 bases from V and 5 bases from J, with 16 bases in between. The V gene's germline CDR1 is MNHEY and CDR2 SVGEGT. The CDR3 loop spans 16 amino acids. The CDR3 region is CASSYSIRGAWTEAFF. CDR3 DNA: TGTGCCAGCAGTTACTCAATTCGGGGGGCATGGACTGAAGCTTTCTTT.

This clonotype occurred a few times. The chain is built from TRBV19 and TRBJ2-2; 10 nucleotides match TRBD2. V was pared by 7 bases and J by 1 base, with 15 bases of the junction left unmatched. There are 19 residues in the CDR3. The germline CDR1 and CDR2 sequences are LNHDA and SQIVND (reference sequence). The CDR3 region has the DNA TGTGCCAGTACCCCCTTCGGGGCTAGCGGGGGAAGGAACACCGGGGAGCTGTTTTTT. Translated, it gives CASTPFGASGGRNTGELFF.

The chain is built from TRBV20-1 and TRBJ1-2; no reliable D call. This CDR3 is built from 13 residues. In germline, CDR1 is DFQATT, CDR2 SNEGSKA (reference sequence). V gave up 0 bases and J gave up 8 bases, with 13 bases separating them. In DNA, the CDR3 is TGCAGTGCTAGAGATCTCGACTTCAACGGCTACACCTTC. Translated, it gives CSARDLDFNGYTF.

This clonotype was seen just once. A much larger clone sits a single nucleotide away, making a read error possible. This sequence joins TRBV6-2 or TRBV6-3 and TRBJ2-7; 7 bases map to TRBD2. Germline values: CDR1 MNHEY, CDR2 SVGEGT. The CDR3 consists of 13 residues. The CDR3 protein is CAGSYGGKYEQYF. Written as DNA, the CDR3 is TGTGCCGGCAGTTACGGGGGGAAATACGAGCAGTACTTC.